A single sample is the source of the 21 T cell receptor beta chains below, sequenced in a study of blood T cells in healthy people across ages. A second PCR of about 7 to 12 cycles used a sample-barcoded 5' primer and a J-beta primer mix. TCRdb redid the calling of the 5' RACE reads with MiXCR, one entry per CDR3 protein. Among approximately 1,700,000 distinct CDR3 sequences, roughly two fifths were seen once, and the ten largest hold around 23%. Sequenced input: blood. These receptors were collected from a human donor in good health.

This sequence joins TRBV29-1 and TRBJ2-5, with D unresolved. Germline V lookup: CDR1 SQVTM, CDR2 ANQGSEA. This CDR3 region has 13 residues. V lost 5 bases, J lost 4 bases, and 14 bases lay in between. CDR3 loop: CSVRASIGETQYF. The CDR3 nucleotides read TGCAGCGTTCGGGCCAGTATCGGAGAGACCCAGTACTTC.

CDR3 protein: CSILFYGYTF. The CDR3 bases are TGCTCGATCCTATTCTATGGCTACACCTTC. The genes are TRBV29-1 and TRBJ1-2; no firm D call. CDR3 length equals 10 residues. Germline loops: CDR1 SQVTM, CDR2 ANQGSEA.

This clonotype occurred a few times. The J gene is TRBJ2-4, the V gene TRBV6-5, with D possibly being TRBD1 or TRBD2 (7 bases each). The tail of the sequence fits TRBJ2-7 better, so the J call may be wrong. The V gene's germline CDR1 is MNHEY and CDR2 SVGAGI. The CDR3 consists of 14 residues. The DNA of the CDR3 is TGTGCCAGCAGGGAGACAGGGACTACCTACGAGCAGTACTTC. Translated: CASRETGTTYEQYF.

The J gene is TRBJ1-1, the V gene TRBV5-5; 8 bases are shared with TRBD1. Trimming cost V 4 bases and J 1 base; bases outside gene matches: 6. This CDR3 contains 15 residues. CDR1 SGHKS and CDR2 YYEKEE come from the germline V gene (reference sequence). CDR3 in DNA: TGTGCCAGCAGCCGACAGGGGTGGGGGAACACTGAAGCTTTCTTT. Encoded protein: CASSRQGWGNTEAFF.

This chain connects TRBV7-2 to TRBJ2-1; D is ambiguous. The ends were cut back, 6 bases at V and 4 bases at J, with 13 bases in the middle. The germline CDR1 and CDR2 sequences are SGHTA and FQGNSA. The CDR3 runs to 14 residues. CDR3 residues: CASSSLPGYNEQFF. CDR3 coding DNA: TGTGCCAGCAGTTCCCTACCAGGTTACAATGAGCAGTTCTTC.

V gene TRBV5-1 combines with J gene TRBJ2-1; TRBD2 agrees at 11 bases. CDR3 length: 17 residues. V lost 4 bases, J lost 5 bases, and 11 bases stayed unmatched. Germline loops: CDR1 SGHRS, CDR2 YFSETQ. DNA of the CDR3: TGCGCCAGCAGCCCTGGTGAGCTAGCGGGGGGAAACAATGAGCAGTTCTTC. Translating it yields CASSPGELAGGNNEQFF.

The chain is built from TRBV7-8 and TRBJ2-1; maybe TRBD2 (5 bases). CDR1 and CDR2 from the germline V gene are SGHVS and FQNEAQ. V was trimmed by 5 bases and J by 13 bases, leaving 12 bases between them. The CDR3 consists of 11 residues. The CDR3 loop is CASSPGLTQFF. The CDR3 nucleotides read TGTGCCAGCAGCCCTGGACTTACTCAGTTCTTC.

This clonotype has ten or more counts. This chain uses TRBV5-1 with TRBJ2-4, with D maybe TRBD1 (5 bases). CDR1 is SGHRS and CDR2 is YFSETQ in the germline V gene. V was shortened by 0 bases and J by 1 base, with 5 bases between the two germline ends. This CDR3 has 14 residues. The CDR3 nucleotides read TGCGCCAGCAGCTTGGAGGGGGCCAAAAACATTCAGTACTTC. Protein sequence: CASSLEGAKNIQYF.

The V call is TRBV6-5, the J call TRBJ2-7; TRBD1 agrees at 8 bases. With V trimmed by 8 bases and J by 4 bases, 7 bases remained unmatched. This CDR3 comprises 13 residues. Germline assignment: CDR1 MNHEY and CDR2 SVGAGI. CDR3 sequence reads: CASRGQGMYEQYF. CDR3 sequence (DNA): TGTGCCAGCCGAGGACAGGGAATGTACGAGCAGTACTTC.

This clonotype was seen a handful of times. The chain recombines TRBV20-1 with TRBJ2-1, with D possibly TRBD2 on 7 matching bases. This CDR3 has 14 amino acids. Trimming removed 4 bases from V and 7 bases from J, with 17 bases in between. From germline, CDR1 is DFQATT and CDR2 SNEGSKA (reference sequence). For the CDR3, the DNA is TGCAGTGCTAAGAAGGGGGGGCCAGTGAATGAGCAGTTCTTC. It translates to CSAKKGGPVNEQFF.

This clonotype was seen ten or more times. The CDR3: CSAAGESSYNEQFF. As DNA, the CDR3 is TGCAGTGCCGCCGGGGAGAGCTCCTACAATGAGCAGTTCTTC. The V gene is TRBV20-1, the J gene TRBJ2-1, with TRBD2 as a possible D gene (5 bases). The CDR3 consists of 14 residues. The ends were cut back, 6 bases at V and 0 bases at J, with 12 bases in the middle. CDR1 is DFQATT and CDR2 is SNEGSKA in the germline V gene (reference sequence).

V is TRBV7-2 and J is TRBJ1-6; D unresolved. Germline V CDR1 and CDR2: SGHTA, FQGNSA. Trimming removed 7 bases at V and 9 bases at J, with 19 bases between. CDR3 length: 15 residues. The CDR3 nucleotides are TGTGCCAGCAACACTATACTTAAGCACTCTTCACCCCTCCACTTT. Translation gives CASNTILKHSSPLHF.

This clonotype occurred many times. This chain links TRBV2 with TRBJ1-4; possible D gene TRBD1, 5 bases. Trimming took 9 bases from V and 8 from J, leaving 13 bases between them. Germline V gene sequence: CDR1 SNHLY, CDR2 FYNNEI. The CDR3 length is 12 residues. CDR3 bases: TGTGCCAGTAGGGGTGAGGGGGAAAAACTGTTTTTT. This sequence encodes CASRGEGEKLFF. The full variable domain, rest sourced from reference TRBV2 and TRBJ1-4, is EPEVTQTPSHQVTQMGQEVILRCVPISNHLYFYWYRQILGQKVEFLVSFYNNEISEKSEIFDDQFSVERPDGSNFTLKIRSTKLEDSAMYFCASRGEGEKLFFGSGTQLSVL.

V is TRBV11-2 and J is TRBJ2-7; 7 bases align to TRBD1. J was trimmed by 3 bases and V by 7 bases; bases with no gene match: 12. CDR3 length: 15 amino acids. Germline loops: CDR1 SGHAT, CDR2 FQNNGV. The CDR3: CASTLGTEEFYEQYF. The CDR3 DNA reads as TGTGCCAGCACCCTTGGGACAGAAGAATTCTACGAGCAGTACTTC.

This sequence joins TRBV12-3 or TRBV12-4 and TRBJ1-2; 7 bases line up with TRBD1. The CDR3 covers 13 residues. The V gene end was trimmed by 6 bases and the J gene end by 7 bases; junction bases not matched to a gene: 8. CDR3 sequence (DNA): TGTGCCAGCAGCAGGACAGGCCCCTTTGGCTACACCTTC. This sequence encodes CASSRTGPFGYTF.

The chain recombines TRBV28 with TRBJ2-7, with unresolved D. The J call may be faulty, since TRBJ2-5 better matches the DNA end. This CDR3 spans 16 amino acids. Germline V lookup: CDR1 MDHEN, CDR2 SYDVKM. This chain's CDR3 is CASSPLQNSYQETQYF. CDR3 in DNA: TGTGCCAGCAGCCCCCTCCAGAATTCGTACCAAGAGACCCAGTACTTC.

This clonotype was counted a few times. The gene calls are TRBV7-2 and TRBJ2-5; no definite D call. The CDR3 is made up of 13 amino acids. V lost 6 bases and J 5 bases, leaving 13 bases between the germline ends. Looked up from germline, CDR1 is SGHTA and CDR2 is FQGNSA. CDR3 bases: TGTGCCAGCAGACAAGACGGTCTGGAGACCCAGTACTTC. It translates to CASRQDGLETQYF.

The rearrangement links TRBV13 to TRBJ1-2; 9 nucleotides match TRBD1. The CDR3 runs to 17 residues. Trimming at V came to 1 base and at J to 6 bases, leaving 12 bases not matched to a gene. Germline assignment: CDR1 PRHDT and CDR2 FYEKMQ (reference sequence). Here the CDR3 DNA reads TGTGCCAGCAGCTTAGTAGTCCTCGGGACAGGGCAAAATGGCTACACCTTC. Residues: CASSLVVLGTGQNGYTF.

The gene calls are TRBV20-1 and TRBJ1-2; D is unclear. Between the trimmed V and J ends, which lost 0 bases and 2 bases, there was a span of 10 bases. CDR1 DFQATT and CDR2 SNEGSKA come from the germline V gene (reference sequence). The CDR3 consists of 14 residues. The CDR3 is CSARDPPVNYGYTF. DNA for the CDR3: TGCAGTGCTAGAGATCCACCGGTCAACTATGGCTACACCTTC.

The V call is TRBV5-5, the J call TRBJ2-5; TRBD1 matches 7 bases. The V segment lost 2 bases and the J segment 4 bases; nucleotides outside the gene matches: 5. Per the germline V gene, CDR1 is SGHKS and CDR2 is YYEKEE (reference sequence). The CDR3 contains 14 residues. CDR3 protein: CASSFLQGLETQYF. The CDR3 DNA is TGTGCCAGCAGCTTCCTACAGGGGTTAGAGACCCAGTACTTC.

V is TRBV11-2 and J is TRBJ1-6, with D tentatively TRBD1 (5 bases). The V end was cut by 3 bases, the J end by 11 bases, with 8 bases between. The CDR3 totals 12 residues. The germline gives CDR1 SGHAT, CDR2 FQNNGV. The CDR3 spells CASSLRGTPLHF. DNA for the CDR3: TGTGCCAGCAGCTTGAGGGGAACACCCCTCCACTTT.